This T cell receptor (beta chain) was found in a study of blood T cell repertoires in COVID-19. At the level of the study: In each case, the material was cDNA or gDNA derived from T cells, B-cell-depleted T cells, or PBMCs.

Original analysis: Amplifying reference gene primers gave estimates of nucleated cell counts. Sequenced by immunoSEQ multiplex PCR; TCRdb stores in-frame clones only, minus some. V and J calls and clone size are those listed in that table; D and trimming were worked out from the DNA. This sample yields under 200,000 clones, of which over 70% are seen a single time; less than 7% belongs to the top ten. J was trimmed by 7 bases and V by 5 bases; bases with no gene match: 7. The CDR3 spans 14 residues. Germline values: CDR1 SQVTM, CDR2 ANQGSEA. This rearrangement joins TRBV29-1 to TRBJ2-1, with 11 bases fitting TRBD2. The TCR sequence derives from a man in his fifties or sixties with acute or convalescent COVID-19. The sequenced sample was peripheral blood. The CDR3: CSVINSGRGNEQFF. In DNA form, the CDR3 reads TGCAGCGTTATTAATAGCGGGAGGGGGAATGAGCAGTTCTTC.